Below, 12 T cell receptor beta chains from the same sample are listed, as sequenced in a study of blood T cell repertoires in COVID-19. Method: immunoSEQ multiplex PCR; TCRdb's copy keeps in-frame clones and lacks some. Among tens of thousands of clones, about 86% were seen once, and the ten largest hold about 6.3%. The sequencing input was peripheral blood. The receptor source for this set is a human donor in a cohort sampled during active COVID-19.

The chain has TRBV27 and TRBJ2-1, with TRBD2 matching 8 bases. Germline CDR1 reads MNHEY; CDR2 reads SMNVEV (reference sequence). Trimming removed 4 bases from V and 10 bases from J; junction bases left unmatched: 18. The CDR3 sequence is 17 residues long. As DNA, the CDR3 is TGTGCCAGCAGTTCCCCTTCAAGCGGGGGAGCCCAATGGGAGCAGTTCTTC. Its translation is CASSSPSSGGAQWEQFF.

This sequence joins TRBV7-6 and TRBJ2-1; D not resolved. V was cut by 1 base and J by 0 bases, with 10 bases left in between. CDR3 size: 16 residues. Germline V gene data show CDR1 as SGHVS and CDR2 as FNYEAQ. CDR3 coding DNA: TGTGCCAGCAGCTTAGATCGTTTCAGCTCCTACAATGAGCAGTTCTTC. Protein product: CASSLDRFSSYNEQFF.

This chain links TRBV4-3 with TRBJ2-7; D call uncertain. Germline CDR1 reads LGHNA; CDR2 reads YSLEER. There are 13 residues in the CDR3. V lost 0 bases and J 3 bases, leaving 6 bases between the germline ends. The CDR3 nucleotides are TGCGCCAGCAGCCAAGATGAGGACTACGAGCAGTACTTC. It translates to CASSQDEDYEQYF.

This clone is medium-sized (0.01 to 0.1%) within its sample. This chain uses TRBV6-2 or TRBV6-3 with TRBJ1-5; no firm D call. Trimming removed 0 bases at V and 5 bases at J, with 11 bases between. Looked up from germline, CDR1 is MNHEY and CDR2 is SVGEGT. The CDR3 totals 15 residues. The CDR3 is CASSYSSLGDQPQHF. DNA for the CDR3: TGTGCCAGCAGTTACTCGAGCCTGGGAGATCAGCCCCAGCATTTT.

V and J are TRBV18 and TRBJ2-7, with D possibly matching TRBD1 (5 bases). Germline assignment: CDR1 KGHSH and CDR2 LQKENI. V dropped 5 bases and J dropped 0 bases, with 11 bases sitting between them. The CDR3 loop spans 14 amino acids. The CDR3 region has the DNA TGTGCCAGCTCATACCAGGGCAGCTCCTACGAGCAGTACTTC. Its translation is CASSYQGSSYEQYF.

The chain combines TRBV27 with TRBJ1-1; 9 nucleotides align to TRBD1. The CDR3 runs 14 residues. CDR1 is MNHEY and CDR2 is SMNVEV in the germline V gene (reference sequence). V shed 5 bases, J shed 6 bases, and the junction held 7 bases outside the gene matches. CDR3 in amino acids: CASSPGQGWPEAFF. The CDR3, as DNA: TGTGCCAGCAGTCCCGGACAGGGGTGGCCTGAAGCTTTCTTT.

This chain connects TRBV5-1 to TRBJ1-3; TRBD1 aligns across 10 bases. This CDR3 is built from 16 residues. Germline lookup yields CDR1 SGHRS and CDR2 YFSETQ. V was clipped by 0 bases and J by 2 bases; unmatched bases: 2. CDR3 nucleotides: TGCGCCAGCAGCTTGGGGGACAGGGGCCCTGGAAACACCATATATTTT. Its protein is CASSLGDRGPGNTIYF.

The chain employs TRBV6-1 and TRBJ1-6, with D unclear. Germline V gene lookup returns CDR1 MNHNS and CDR2 SASEGT. The CDR3 sequence is 17 residues long. Trimming stripped 3 bases from V and 0 bases from J, with 12 bases between. The CDR3 loop reads CASSDSFTSSYNSPLHF. The CDR3 bases are TGTGCCAGCAGTGACAGTTTCACAAGCTCCTATAATTCACCCCTCCACTTT.

This sequence joins TRBV5-6 and TRBJ2-5, with TRBD1 matching over 12 bases. The V gene's germline CDR1 is SGHDT and CDR2 YYEEEE. After removal of 3 bases from V and 5 bases from J, the junction contained 8 bases not matched to a gene. The CDR3 sequence is 16 residues long. The CDR3 is CASSSGTGGLWETQYF. CDR3 DNA sequence: TGTGCCAGCAGCTCCGGGACAGGGGGCCTTTGGGAGACCCAGTACTTC.

The chain's CDR3 is CASSFQSTGTGELFF. CDR3 DNA: TGTGCCAGCAGCTTCCAGTCTACGGGCACCGGGGAGCTGTTTTTT. The chain links TRBV7-2 to TRBJ2-2, with unresolved D. V was trimmed by 3 bases and J by 4 bases, leaving 12 bases between them. Germline loops: CDR1 SGHTA, CDR2 FQGNSA. CDR3 size: 15 residues.

V and J are TRBV2 and TRBJ2-2; 10 bases line up with TRBD1. This CDR3 is built from 13 residues. The germline CDR1 and CDR2 sequences are SNHLY and FYNNEI. V trimming: 9 bases; J trimming: 4 bases; junction bases outside the gene matches: 2. The CDR3 nucleotides read TGTGCCAGTTGGACAGGGGGCACCGGGGAGCTGTTTTTT. It specifies CASWTGGTGELFF.

This sequence joins TRBV18 and TRBJ2-2; a weak D match, TRBD2 (7 bases). V was trimmed by 4 bases and J by 4 bases, leaving 25 bases between them. The CDR3 extends over 19 amino acids. CDR1 KGHSH and CDR2 LQKENI come from the germline V gene. CDR3 nucleotide sequence: TGTGCCAGCTCACATGCCCAGATATCTGGCGGGGGCCGCACCGGGGAGCTGTTTTTT. Encoded protein: CASSHAQISGGGRTGELFF.